This TCR beta chain was sequenced in a study of siplizumab effects on memory and regulatory T cells. Profiling relied on immunoSEQ multiplex PCR, and the TCRdb table lists in-frame clones only, not all of them. The sample holds around 100,000 clones; just over 90% are singletons and the top ten take about 0.7%. Study outcomes and limitations: Proliferating Tregs' suppressive function in siplizumab cultures went unconfirmed. Mappable CD4+ clones that were alloreactive averaged roughly 66% Treg-derived with siplizumab versus approximately 29% in controls. Alloreactive sequences that could be traced to unstimulated CD4+ memory cells showed a significant reduction under siplizumab. Memory T cells appeared less diverse than naive cells, which seemed to contribute substantially to alloresponse.

In the case of this clone: The antigen is undetermined.

Trimming cost V 1 base and J 5 bases, with 15 bases left between them. CDR1 SEHNR and CDR2 FQNEAQ come from the germline V gene (reference sequence). The CDR3 is made up of 16 amino acids. The sequence derives from a human donor in good health. The chain is built from TRBV7-9 and TRBJ2-4; possible D gene TRBD2, 5 bases. The sample consisted of Tregs sorted from blood. The CDR3 nucleotides read TGTGCCAGCAGCTTAGGAATCGGAGCGGATCAAAACATTCAGTACTTC. As protein: CASSLGIGADQNIQYF.